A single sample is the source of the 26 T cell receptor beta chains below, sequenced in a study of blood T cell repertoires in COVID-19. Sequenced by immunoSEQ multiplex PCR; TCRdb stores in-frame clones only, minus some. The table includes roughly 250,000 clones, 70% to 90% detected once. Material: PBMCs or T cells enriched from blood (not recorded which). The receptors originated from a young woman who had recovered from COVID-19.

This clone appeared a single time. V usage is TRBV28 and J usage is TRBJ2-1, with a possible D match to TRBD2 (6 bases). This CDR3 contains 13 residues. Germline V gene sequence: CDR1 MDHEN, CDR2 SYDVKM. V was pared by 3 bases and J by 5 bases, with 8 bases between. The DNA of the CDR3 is TGTGCCAGCAGTTTTGGAGGGGACAATGAGCAGTTCTTC. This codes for CASSFGGDNEQFF.

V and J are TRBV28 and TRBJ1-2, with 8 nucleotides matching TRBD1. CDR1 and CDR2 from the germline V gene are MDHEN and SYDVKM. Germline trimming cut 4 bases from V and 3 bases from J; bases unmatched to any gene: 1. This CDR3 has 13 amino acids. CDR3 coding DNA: TGTGCCAGCAGTTCGGACAGGGACTATGGCTACACCTTC. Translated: CASSSDRDYGYTF.

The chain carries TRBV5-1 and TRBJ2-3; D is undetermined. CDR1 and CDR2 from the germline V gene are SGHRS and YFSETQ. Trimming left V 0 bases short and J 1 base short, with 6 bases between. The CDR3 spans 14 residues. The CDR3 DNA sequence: TGCGCCAGCAGCTTGGGGCTGGGCACAGATACGCAGTATTTT. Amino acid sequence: CASSLGLGTDTQYF.

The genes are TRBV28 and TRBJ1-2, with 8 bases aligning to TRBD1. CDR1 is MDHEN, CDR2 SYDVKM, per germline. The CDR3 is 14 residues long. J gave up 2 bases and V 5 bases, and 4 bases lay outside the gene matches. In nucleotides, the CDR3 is TGTGCCAGCAGTGCAGGGGGCGCGAACTATGGCTACACCTTC. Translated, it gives CASSAGGANYGYTF.

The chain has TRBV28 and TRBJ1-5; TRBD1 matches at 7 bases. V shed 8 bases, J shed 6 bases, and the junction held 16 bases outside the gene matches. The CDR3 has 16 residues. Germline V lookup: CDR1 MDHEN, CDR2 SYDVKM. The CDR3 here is CASSKGGAGPVQPQHF. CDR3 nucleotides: TGTGCCAGCTCCAAAGGGGGCGCAGGGCCAGTTCAGCCCCAGCATTTT. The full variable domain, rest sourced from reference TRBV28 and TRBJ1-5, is DVKVTQSSRYLVKRTGEKVFLECVQDMDHENMFWYRQDPGLGLRLIYFSYDVKMKEKGDIPEGYSVSREKKERFSLILESASTNQTSMYLCASSKGGAGPVQPQHFGDGTRLSIL.

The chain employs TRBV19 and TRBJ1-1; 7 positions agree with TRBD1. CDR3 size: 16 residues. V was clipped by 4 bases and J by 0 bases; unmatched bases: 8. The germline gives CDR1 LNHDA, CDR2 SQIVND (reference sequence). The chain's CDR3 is CASSKRQGLMNTEAFF. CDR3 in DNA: TGTGCCAGTAGTAAGCGACAGGGCCTCATGAACACTGAAGCTTTCTTT.

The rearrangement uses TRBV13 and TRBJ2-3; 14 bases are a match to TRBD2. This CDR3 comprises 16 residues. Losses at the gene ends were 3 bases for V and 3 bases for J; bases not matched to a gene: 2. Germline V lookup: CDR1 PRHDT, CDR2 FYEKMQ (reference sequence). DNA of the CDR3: TGTGCCAGCAGCTTGGGGACTAGCGGGGGAACAGATACGCAGTATTTT. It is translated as CASSLGTSGGTDTQYF.

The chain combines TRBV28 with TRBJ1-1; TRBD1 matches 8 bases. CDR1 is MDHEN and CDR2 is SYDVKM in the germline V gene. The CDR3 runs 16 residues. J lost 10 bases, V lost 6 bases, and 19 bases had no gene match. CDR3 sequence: CASSRPLTQGAWGAFF. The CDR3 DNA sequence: TGTGCCAGCAGCCGCCCACTAACCCAGGGGGCATGGGGAGCTTTCTTT.

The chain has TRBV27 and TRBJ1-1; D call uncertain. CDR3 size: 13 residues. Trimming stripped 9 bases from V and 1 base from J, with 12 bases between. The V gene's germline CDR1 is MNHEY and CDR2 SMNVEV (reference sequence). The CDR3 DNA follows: TGTGCCAGTTCGGGCGGAGGGAACACTGAAGCTTTCTTT. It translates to CASSGGGNTEAFF.

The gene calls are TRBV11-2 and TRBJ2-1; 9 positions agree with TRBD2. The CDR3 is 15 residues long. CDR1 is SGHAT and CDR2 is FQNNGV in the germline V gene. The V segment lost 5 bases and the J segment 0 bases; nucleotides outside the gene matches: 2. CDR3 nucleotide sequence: TGTGCCAGCAGCCCGGGACTAGCCTCCTACAATGAGCAGTTCTTC. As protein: CASSPGLASYNEQFF.

CDR3 sequence: CASSLYPGEAGNEQYF. CDR3 nucleotides: TGTGCCAGCAGTTTATACCCGGGGGAGGCGGGGAACGAGCAGTACTTC. The J gene is TRBJ2-7, the V gene TRBV27; weak D call: TRBD2 (6 bases). V gave up 1 base and J gave up 5 bases, with 18 bases separating them. This CDR3 is 16 amino acids long. The germline V gene has CDR1 MNHEY and CDR2 SMNVEV (reference sequence).

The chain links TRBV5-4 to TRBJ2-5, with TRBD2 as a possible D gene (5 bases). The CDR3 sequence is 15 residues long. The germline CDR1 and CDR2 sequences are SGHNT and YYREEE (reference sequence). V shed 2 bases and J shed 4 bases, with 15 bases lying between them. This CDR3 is CASSFSLAPRETQYF. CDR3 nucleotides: TGTGCCAGCAGCTTTTCCCTAGCCCCCAGAGAGACCCAGTACTTC.

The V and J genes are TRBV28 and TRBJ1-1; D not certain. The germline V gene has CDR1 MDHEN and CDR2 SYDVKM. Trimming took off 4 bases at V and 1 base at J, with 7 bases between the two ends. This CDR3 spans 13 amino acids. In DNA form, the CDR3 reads TGTGCCAGCAGTTGGGCAGAGAACACTGAAGCTTTCTTT. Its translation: CASSWAENTEAFF.

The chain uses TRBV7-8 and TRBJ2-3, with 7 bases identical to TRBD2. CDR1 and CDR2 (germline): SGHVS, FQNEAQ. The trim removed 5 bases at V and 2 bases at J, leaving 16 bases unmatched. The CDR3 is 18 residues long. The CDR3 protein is CASSPVRGGRRSTDTQYF. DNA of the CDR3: TGTGCCAGCAGCCCAGTTCGCGGCGGGAGACGCTCCACAGATACGCAGTATTTT.

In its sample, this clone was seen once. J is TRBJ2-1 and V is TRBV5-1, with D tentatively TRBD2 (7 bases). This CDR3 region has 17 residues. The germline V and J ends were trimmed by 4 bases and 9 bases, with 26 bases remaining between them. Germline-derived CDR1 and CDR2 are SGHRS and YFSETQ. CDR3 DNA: TGCGCCAGCAGCCCGATCGAGGCTAGCGGAGTAGGGGGTGAGCAGTTCTTC. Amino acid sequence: CASSPIEASGVGGEQFF.

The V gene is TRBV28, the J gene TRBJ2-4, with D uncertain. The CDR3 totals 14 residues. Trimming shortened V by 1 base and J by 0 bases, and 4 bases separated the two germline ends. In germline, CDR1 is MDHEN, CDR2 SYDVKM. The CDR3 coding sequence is TGTGCCAGCAGTTTATTAATAGCCAAAAACATTCAGTACTTC. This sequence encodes CASSLLIAKNIQYF.

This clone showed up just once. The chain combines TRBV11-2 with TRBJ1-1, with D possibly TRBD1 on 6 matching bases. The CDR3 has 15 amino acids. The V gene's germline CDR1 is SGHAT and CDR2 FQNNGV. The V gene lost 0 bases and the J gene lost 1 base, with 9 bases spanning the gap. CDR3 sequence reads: CASSLDRGGNTEAFF. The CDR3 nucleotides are TGTGCCAGCAGCTTAGACAGGGGTGGGAACACTGAAGCTTTCTTT.

In nucleotides, the CDR3 is TGTGCCAGCAGCGCTCGTAGCGGACTCACAGATACGCAGTATTTT. Protein product: CASSARSGLTDTQYF. The chain joins TRBV11-3 to TRBJ2-3; perhaps TRBD2 as D (6 bases). The CDR3 runs 15 residues. V lost 5 bases to trimming and J lost 2 bases, with 14 bases between them. Germline V gene data show CDR1 as SGHNT and CDR2 as YENEEA.

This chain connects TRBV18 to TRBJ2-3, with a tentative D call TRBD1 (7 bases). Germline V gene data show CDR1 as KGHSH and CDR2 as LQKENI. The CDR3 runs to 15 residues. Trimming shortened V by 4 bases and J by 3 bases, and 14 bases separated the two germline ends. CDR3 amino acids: CASSLQGGGTDTQYF. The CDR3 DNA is TGTGCCAGCTCACTTCAGGGGGGAGGAACAGATACGCAGTATTTT.

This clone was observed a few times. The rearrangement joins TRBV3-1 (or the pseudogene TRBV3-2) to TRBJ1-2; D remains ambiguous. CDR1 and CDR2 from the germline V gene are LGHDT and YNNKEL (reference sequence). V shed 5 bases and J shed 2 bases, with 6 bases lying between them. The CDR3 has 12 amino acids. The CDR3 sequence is CASSARNYGYTF. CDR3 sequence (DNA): TGTGCCAGCAGCGCCAGAAACTATGGCTACACCTTC.

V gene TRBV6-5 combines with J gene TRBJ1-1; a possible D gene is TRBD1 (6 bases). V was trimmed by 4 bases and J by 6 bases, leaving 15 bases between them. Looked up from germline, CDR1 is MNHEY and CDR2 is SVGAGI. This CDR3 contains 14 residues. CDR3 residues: CASSSSRQVAEAFF. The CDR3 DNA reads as TGTGCCAGCAGTTCATCGAGACAGGTGGCTGAAGCTTTCTTT.

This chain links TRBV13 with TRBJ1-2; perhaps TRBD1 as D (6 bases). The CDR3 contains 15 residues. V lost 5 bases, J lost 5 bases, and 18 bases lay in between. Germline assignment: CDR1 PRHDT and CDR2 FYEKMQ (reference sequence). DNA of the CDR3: TGTGCCAGCAGCGCCGGACAGCCTGACATTTATGGCTACACCTTC. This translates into CASSAGQPDIYGYTF. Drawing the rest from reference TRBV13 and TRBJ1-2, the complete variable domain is AAGVIQSPRHLIKEKRETATLKCYPIPRHDTVYWYQQGPGQDPQFLISFYEKMQSDKGSIPDRFSAQQFSDYHSELNMSSLELGDSALYFCASSAGQPDIYGYTFGSGTRLTVV.

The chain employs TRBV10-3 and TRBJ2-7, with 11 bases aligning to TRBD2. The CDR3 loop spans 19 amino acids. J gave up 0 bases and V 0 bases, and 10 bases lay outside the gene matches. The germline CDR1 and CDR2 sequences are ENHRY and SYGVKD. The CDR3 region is CAISESGLAGGLISYEQYF. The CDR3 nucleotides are TGTGCCATCAGTGAGTCGGGGCTAGCGGGGGGCCTCATCTCCTACGAGCAGTACTTC.

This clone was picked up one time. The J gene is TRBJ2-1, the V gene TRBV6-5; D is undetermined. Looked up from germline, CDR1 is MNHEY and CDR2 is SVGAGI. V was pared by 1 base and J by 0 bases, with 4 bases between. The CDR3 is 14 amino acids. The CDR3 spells CASSYFSSYNEQFF. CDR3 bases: TGTGCCAGCAGTTACTTTAGCTCCTACAATGAGCAGTTCTTC.

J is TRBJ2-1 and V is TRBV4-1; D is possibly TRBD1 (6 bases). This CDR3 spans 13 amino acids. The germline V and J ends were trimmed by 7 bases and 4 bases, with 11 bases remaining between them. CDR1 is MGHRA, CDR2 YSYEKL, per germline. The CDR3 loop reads CASKKQGYNEQFF. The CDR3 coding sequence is TGCGCCAGCAAAAAACAGGGATACAATGAGCAGTTCTTC.

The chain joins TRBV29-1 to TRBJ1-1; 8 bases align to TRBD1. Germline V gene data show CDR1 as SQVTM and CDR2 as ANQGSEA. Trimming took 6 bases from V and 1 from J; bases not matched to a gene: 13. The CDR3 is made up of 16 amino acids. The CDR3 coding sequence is TGCAGCGTGGTGGGGTGGCCGGACAGGGCGAACACTGAAGCTTTCTTT. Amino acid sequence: CSVVGWPDRANTEAFF.